This T cell receptor (beta chain) was observed in a study of blood T cell repertoires in COVID-19. Study summary: Samples of COVID-19 (acute and convalescent) were obtained from the United States, Italy and Spain. Sources were T cells, B-cell-depleted T cells, or PBMCs; the material itself was cDNA or gDNA.

With V trimmed by 1 base and J by 1 base, 5 bases remained unmatched. Germline V CDR1 and CDR2: LGHDT, YNNKEL (reference sequence). This CDR3 has 17 amino acids. Participant ages covered about 18 to 100 years across 20 to 25 US areas. Allocation to cohorts depended on clinical history reported by the participants. TCRdb keeps only in-frame clones here, not all; method: immunoSEQ multiplex PCR. The sample lists under 250,000 clones; roughly four fifths were seen once. This sequence joins TRBV3-1 (or the pseudogene TRBV3-2) and TRBJ2-3; TRBD2 aligns across 10 bases. Material: PBMCs or T cells enriched from blood (not recorded which). This clonotype was obtained from a woman between 40 and 55 years old who had been exposed to COVID-19. This CDR3 is CASSQGSAGGGTDTQYF. Written as DNA, the CDR3 is TGTGCCAGCAGCCAAGGGTCAGCGGGGGGGGGCACAGATACGCAGTATTTT.